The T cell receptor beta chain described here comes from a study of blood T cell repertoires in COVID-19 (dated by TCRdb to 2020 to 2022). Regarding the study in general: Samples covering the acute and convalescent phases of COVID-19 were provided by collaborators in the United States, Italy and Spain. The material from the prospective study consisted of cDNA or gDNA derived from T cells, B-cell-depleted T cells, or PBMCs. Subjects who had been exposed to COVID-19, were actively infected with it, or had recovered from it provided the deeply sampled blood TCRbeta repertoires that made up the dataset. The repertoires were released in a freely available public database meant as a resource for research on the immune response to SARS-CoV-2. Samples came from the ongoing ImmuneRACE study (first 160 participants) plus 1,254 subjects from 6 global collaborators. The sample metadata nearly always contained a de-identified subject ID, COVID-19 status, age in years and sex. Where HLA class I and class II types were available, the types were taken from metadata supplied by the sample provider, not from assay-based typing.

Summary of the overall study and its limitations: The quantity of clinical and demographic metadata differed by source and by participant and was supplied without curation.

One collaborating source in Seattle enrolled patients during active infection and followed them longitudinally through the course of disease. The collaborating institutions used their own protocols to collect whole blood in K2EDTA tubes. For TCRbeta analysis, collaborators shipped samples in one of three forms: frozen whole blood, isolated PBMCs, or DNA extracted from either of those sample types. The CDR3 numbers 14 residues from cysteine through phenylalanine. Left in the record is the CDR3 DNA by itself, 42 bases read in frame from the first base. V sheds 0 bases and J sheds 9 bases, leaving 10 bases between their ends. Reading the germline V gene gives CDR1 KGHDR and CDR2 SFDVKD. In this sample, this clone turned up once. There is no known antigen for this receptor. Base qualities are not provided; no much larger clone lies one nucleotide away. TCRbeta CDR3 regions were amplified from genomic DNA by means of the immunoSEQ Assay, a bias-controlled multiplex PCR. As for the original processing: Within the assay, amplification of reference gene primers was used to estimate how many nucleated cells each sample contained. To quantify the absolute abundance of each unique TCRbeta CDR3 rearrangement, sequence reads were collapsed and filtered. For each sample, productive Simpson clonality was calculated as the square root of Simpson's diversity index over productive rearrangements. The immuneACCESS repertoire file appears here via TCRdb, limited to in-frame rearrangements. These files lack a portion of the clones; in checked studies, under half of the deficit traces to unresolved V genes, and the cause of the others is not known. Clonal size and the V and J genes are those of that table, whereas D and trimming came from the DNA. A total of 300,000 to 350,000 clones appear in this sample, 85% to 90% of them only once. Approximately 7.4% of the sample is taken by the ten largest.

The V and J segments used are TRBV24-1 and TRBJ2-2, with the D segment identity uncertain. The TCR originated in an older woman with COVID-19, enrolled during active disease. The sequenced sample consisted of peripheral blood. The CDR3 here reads CATSDLLPSRELFF. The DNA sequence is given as TGTGCCACCAGTGATTTGCTACCCTCCCGGGAGCTGTTTTTT.